This TCR beta chain was obtained from a study of CD8 T cells in ankylosing spondylitis. Trimming cost V 5 bases and J 0 bases, with 11 bases left between them. There are 15 residues in the CDR3. Germline values: CDR1 SGHTA, CDR2 FQGNSA. This clonotype has ten or more counts. What it binds is unknown. TCRdb redid the calling of the 5' RACE reads with MiXCR, one entry per CDR3 protein. The sample has roughly 220,000 distinct CDR3 sequences; more than 9% are singletons. Study observations and caveats: Clones linked with disease were CD8+ and fairly uncommon in the peripheral blood. Clones tied to disease were said to be significantly enriched in matched ankylosing spondylitis synovial fluid.

Sequences were obtained from blood, either unsorted or a sorted T cell fraction (not recorded which). V and J are TRBV7-2 and TRBJ2-1, with D uncertain. This receptor was obtained from a male donor with ankylosing spondylitis or in good health (not recorded which). CDR3 loop: CASSPDLSSYNEQFF. Here the CDR3 DNA reads TGTGCCAGCAGCCCCGACCTAAGCTCCTACAATGAGCAGTTCTTC.